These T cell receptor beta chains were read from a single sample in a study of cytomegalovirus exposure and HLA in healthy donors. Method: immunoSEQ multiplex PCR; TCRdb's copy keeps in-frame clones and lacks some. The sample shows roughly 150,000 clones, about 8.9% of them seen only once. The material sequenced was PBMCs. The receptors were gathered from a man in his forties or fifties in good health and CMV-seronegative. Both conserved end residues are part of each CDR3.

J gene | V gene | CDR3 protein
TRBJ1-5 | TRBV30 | CAWSVHQEVQPQHF
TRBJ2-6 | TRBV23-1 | CASSQTTSSGANVLTF
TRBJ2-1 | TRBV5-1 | CASSLAVSSYNEQFF
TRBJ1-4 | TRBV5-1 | CASSPLTGDMKKLFF
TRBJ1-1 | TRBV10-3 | CAISALETGNTEAFF
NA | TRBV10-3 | CAISGTASYEQYF
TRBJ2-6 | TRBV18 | CASSPVLSGANVLTF
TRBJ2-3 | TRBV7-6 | CASSWGDSSTDTQYF
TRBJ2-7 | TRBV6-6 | CASSYGQGSYEQYF
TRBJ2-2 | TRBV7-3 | CASSPPGAGGNGELFF
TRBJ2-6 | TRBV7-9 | CASSLKGHSSGANVLTF
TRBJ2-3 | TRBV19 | CASSIGFPSGRKDTQYF
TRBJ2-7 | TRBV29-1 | CSVEGGSGFTYEQYF
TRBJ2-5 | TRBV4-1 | CASSQERIEEETQYF
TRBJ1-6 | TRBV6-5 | CASSYPGDYSPLHF
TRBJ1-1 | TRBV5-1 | CASSSRDNTEAFF
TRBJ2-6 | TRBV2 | CASSVNPAGANVLTF
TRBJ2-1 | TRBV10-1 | CASSDRGSSYNEQFF
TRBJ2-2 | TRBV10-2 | CASSELEGGELFF
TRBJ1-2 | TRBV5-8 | CASSHGSGFGYTF
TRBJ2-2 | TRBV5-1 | CASSSGLWNTGELFF
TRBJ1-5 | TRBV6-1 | CASSEGRGTNQPQHF
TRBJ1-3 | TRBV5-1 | CASSGTGSGNTIYF
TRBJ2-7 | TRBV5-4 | CASSFGTTGTYEQYF
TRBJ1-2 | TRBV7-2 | CASSLESGRDYNYGYTF
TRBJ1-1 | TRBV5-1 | CASSLDRNEAFF
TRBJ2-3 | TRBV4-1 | CASSLDDSGRAVGPDTQYF
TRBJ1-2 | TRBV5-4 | CASSFSGDTIGYTF
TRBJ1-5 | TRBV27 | CASRLNFGRPQHF
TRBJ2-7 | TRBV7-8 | CASSFHRYEQYF
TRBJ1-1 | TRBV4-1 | CASSQDLVQGPEAFF
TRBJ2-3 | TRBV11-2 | CASSRGLAGAEDTQYF
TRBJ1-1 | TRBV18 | CASSPRRENTEAFF
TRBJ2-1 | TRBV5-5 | CASIPAGVKGEQFF
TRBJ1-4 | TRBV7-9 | CASSSGQLGKLFF
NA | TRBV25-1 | CASSAQTSGGDTYEQYF
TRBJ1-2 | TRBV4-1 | CASAAGQGSSVYGYTF
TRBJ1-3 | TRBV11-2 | CASSLPFHVLASGNTIYF
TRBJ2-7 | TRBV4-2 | CASSQITPLGAASEQYF
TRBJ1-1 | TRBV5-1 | CASSLQPIEGEAFF
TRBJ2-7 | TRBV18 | CASSPERDSSYEQYF
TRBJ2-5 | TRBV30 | CAWSVGGIRQETQYF
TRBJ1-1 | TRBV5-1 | CASCSQLTGGVTEAFF
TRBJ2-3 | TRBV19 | CASSITAATLGTDTQYF
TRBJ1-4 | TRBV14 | CASSPRAPNEKLFF
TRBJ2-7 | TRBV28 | CASSYAGGSRDEQYF